These T cell receptor beta chains were read from a single sample in a study of a mutant IDH1 vaccine in newly diagnosed glioma. No antigens are known for them. The repertoire was sequenced with immunoSEQ multiplex PCR; TCRdb's copy has only in-frame clones and lacks some. The sample includes tens of thousands of clones, 80% to 85% of them seen just once. Material: PBMCs, obtained from a glioma patient whose treatment included an IDH1 peptide vaccine. These receptors were obtained from a woman between 40 and 55 years old with glioma. Some clones in this sample may be carry-over from other donors' samples. Both conserved end residues are part of each CDR3. The order of the fields is CDR3 length, J gene, D gene, V gene, clone size, CDR3 protein, CDR3 DNA. A D gene is named only where the DNA matches it firmly. The size field is filled for only some rows; it gives once, few, many or a size class.

16 TRBJ2-3 TRBD2 TRBV10-2 NA CASSSRGSGVTDTQYF TGCGCCAGCAGTTCCCGGGGTAGCGGGGTCACAGATACGCAGTATTTT
14 TRBJ2-5 NA TRBV2 NA CASGRDHNQETQYF TGTGCCAGCGGTCGTGACCACAACCAAGAGACCCAGTACTTC
11 TRBJ2-1 NA TRBV5-1 NA CASSLEGGQFF TGCGCCAGCAGCTTGGAAGGGGGGCAGTTCTTC
14 TRBJ2-7 TRBD2 TRBV29-1 NA CSVLAGAFLYEQYF TGCAGCGTCCTAGCGGGGGCCTTTCTCTACGAGCAGTACTTC
14 TRBJ2-5 NA TRBV6-6 NA CASSYKRVQETQYF TGTGCCAGCAGTTACAAGCGGGTACAAGAGACCCAGTACTTC
12 TRBJ1-1 NA TRBV27 NA CASSRLNTEAFF TGTGCCAGCAGTCGGCTCAACACTGAAGCTTTCTTT
16 TRBJ1-5 NA TRBV7-2 NA CASSPETGKGNQPQHF TGTGCCAGCAGCCCCGAAACAGGGAAAGGCAATCAGCCCCAGCATTTT
12 TRBJ1-4 TRBD1 TRBV25-1 once CASRQGGEKLFF TGTGCCAGCCGACAGGGGGGTGAAAAACTGTTTTTT
13 TRBJ1-1 NA TRBV29-1 NA CSVEKAEGTEAFF TGCAGCGTTGAAAAGGCGGAGGGCACTGAAGCTTTCTTT
15 TRBJ1-2 NA TRBV10-3 NA CAIRNSGAAYRGYTF TGTGCCATCAGAAACTCAGGGGCTGCATACCGTGGCTACACCTTC
12 TRBJ1-6 NA TRBV19 NA CASSHQGEPLHF TGTGCCAGTAGTCACCAGGGCGAGCCCCTCCACTTT